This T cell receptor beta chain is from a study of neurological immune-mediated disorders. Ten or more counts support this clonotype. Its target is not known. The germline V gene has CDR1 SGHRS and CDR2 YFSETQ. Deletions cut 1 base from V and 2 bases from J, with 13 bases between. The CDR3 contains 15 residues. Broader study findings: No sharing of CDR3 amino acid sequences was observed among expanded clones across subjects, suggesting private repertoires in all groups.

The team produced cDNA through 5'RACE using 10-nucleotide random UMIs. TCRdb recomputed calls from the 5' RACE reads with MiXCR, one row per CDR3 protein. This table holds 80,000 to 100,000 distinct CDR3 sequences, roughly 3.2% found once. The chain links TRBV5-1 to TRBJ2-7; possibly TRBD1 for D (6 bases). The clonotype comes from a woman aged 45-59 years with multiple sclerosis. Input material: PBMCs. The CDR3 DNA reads TGCGCCAGCAGCTTGACGCCACGGGACACCTACGAGCAGTACTTC. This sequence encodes CASSLTPRDTYEQYF. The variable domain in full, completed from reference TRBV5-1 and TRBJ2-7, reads KAGVTQTPRYLIKTRGQQVTLSCSPISGHRSVSWYQQTPGQGLQFLFEYFSETQRNKGNFPGRFSGRQFSNSRSEMNVSTLELGDSALYLCASSLTPRDTYEQYFGPGTRLTVT.